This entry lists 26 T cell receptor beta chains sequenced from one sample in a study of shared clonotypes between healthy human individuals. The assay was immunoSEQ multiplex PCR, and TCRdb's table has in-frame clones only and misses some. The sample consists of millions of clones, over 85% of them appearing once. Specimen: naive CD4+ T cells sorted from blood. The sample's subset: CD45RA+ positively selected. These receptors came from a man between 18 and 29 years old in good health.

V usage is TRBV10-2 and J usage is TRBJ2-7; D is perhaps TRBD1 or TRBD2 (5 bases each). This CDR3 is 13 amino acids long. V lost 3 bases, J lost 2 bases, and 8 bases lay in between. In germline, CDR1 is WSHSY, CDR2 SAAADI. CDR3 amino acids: CASSDWGTYEQYF. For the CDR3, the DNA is TGCGCCAGCAGTGACTGGGGGACCTACGAGCAGTACTTC.

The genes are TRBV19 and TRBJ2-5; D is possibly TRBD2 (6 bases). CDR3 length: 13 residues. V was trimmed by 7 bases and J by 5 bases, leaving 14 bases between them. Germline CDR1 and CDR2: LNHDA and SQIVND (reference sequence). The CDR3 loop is CASIDGSSETQYF. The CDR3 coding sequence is TGTGCCAGTATTGACGGGAGTAGCGAGACCCAGTACTTC.

Here the CDR3 reads CASSLQQNYGYTF. DNA of the CDR3: TGTGCCAGCAGTTTACAACAGAACTATGGCTACACCTTC. This chain joins TRBV28 and TRBJ1-2, with unresolved D. Trimming shortened V by 2 bases and J by 2 bases, and 6 bases separated the two germline ends. Germline-derived CDR1 and CDR2 are MDHEN and SYDVKM. CDR3 size: 13 residues.

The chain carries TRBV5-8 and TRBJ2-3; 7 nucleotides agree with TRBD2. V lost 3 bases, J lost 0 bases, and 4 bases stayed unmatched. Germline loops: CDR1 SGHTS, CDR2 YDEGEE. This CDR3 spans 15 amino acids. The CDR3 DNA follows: TGTGCCAGCAGCTCCGGACTAGGGAGCACAGATACGCAGTATTTT. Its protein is CASSSGLGSTDTQYF.

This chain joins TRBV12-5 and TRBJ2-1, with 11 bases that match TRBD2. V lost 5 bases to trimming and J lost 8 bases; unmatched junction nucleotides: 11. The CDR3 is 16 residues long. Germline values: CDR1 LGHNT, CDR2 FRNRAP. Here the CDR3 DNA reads TGTGCTAGTGGTAGAGGGACTAGCGGAGAAGGGGATGAGCAGTTCTTC. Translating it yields CASGRGTSGEGDEQFF. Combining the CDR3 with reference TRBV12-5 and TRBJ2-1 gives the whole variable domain DARVTQTPRHKVTEMGQEVTMRCQPILGHNTVFWYRQTMMQGLELLAYFRNRAPLDDSGMPKDRFSAEMPDATLATLKIQPSEPRDSAVYFCASGRGTSGEGDEQFFGPGTRLTVL.

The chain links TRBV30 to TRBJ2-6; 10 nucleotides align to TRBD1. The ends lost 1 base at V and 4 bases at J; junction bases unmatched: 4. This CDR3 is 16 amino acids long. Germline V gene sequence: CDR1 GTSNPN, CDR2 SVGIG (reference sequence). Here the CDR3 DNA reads TGTGCCTGGAGTGGACAGGGGGCAAGGGGGGCCAACGTCCTGACTTTC. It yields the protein CAWSGQGARGANVLTF.

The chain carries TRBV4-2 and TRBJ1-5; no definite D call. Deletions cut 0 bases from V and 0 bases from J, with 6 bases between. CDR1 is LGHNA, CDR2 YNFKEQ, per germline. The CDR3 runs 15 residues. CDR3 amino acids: CASSQEIYSNQPQHF. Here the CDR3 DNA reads TGTGCCAGCAGCCAAGAGATTTATAGCAATCAGCCCCAGCATTTT.

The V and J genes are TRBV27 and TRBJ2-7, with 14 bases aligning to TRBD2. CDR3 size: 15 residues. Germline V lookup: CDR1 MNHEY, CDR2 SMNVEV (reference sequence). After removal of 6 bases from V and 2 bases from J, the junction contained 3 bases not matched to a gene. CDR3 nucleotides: TGTGCCAGCAGAGGACTAGCGGGGGGCCCCTACGAGCAGTACTTC. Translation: CASRGLAGGPYEQYF.

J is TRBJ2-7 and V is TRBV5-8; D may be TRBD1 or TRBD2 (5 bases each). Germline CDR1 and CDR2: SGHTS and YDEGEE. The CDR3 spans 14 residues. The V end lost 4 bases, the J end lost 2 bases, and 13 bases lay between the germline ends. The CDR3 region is CASSPEGFTYEQYF. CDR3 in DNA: TGTGCCAGCAGCCCCGAGGGGTTCACCTACGAGCAGTACTTC.

CDR3 DNA: TGTGCCAGCTCACCACCGTTTCAGGGCGCTAACTATGGCTACACCTTC. This gives the protein CASSPPFQGANYGYTF. V and J are TRBV18 and TRBJ1-2, with D perhaps TRBD1 (5 bases). Deletions cut 0 bases from V and 0 bases from J, with 11 bases between. CDR1 is KGHSH, CDR2 LQKENI, per germline. CDR3 length: 16 residues.

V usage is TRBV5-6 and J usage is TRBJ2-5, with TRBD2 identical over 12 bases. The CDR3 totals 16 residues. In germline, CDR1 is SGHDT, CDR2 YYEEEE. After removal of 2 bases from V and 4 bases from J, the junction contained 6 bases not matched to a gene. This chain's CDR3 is CASSFGLAGTVETQYF. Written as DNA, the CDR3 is TGTGCCAGCAGCTTTGGACTAGCGGGAACGGTAGAGACCCAGTACTTC.

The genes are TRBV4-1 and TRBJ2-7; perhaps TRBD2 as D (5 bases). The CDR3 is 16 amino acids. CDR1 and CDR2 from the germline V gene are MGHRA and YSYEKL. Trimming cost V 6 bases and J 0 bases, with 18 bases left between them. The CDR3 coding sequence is TGCGCCAGCAGTCCCCCGGACGCTACTAGCTCCTACGAGCAGTACTTC. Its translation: CASSPPDATSSYEQYF.

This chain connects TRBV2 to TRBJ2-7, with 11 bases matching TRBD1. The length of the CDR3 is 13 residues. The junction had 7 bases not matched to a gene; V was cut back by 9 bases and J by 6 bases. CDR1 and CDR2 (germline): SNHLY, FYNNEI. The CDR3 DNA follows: TGTGCCAGTAACGGACAGGGGGCGACCGAGCAGTACTTC. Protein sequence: CASNGQGATEQYF.

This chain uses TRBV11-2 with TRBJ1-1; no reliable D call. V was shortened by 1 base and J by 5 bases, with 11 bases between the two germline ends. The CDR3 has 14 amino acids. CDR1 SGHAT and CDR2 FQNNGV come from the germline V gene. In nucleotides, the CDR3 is TGTGCCAGCAGCTTAGGGCGGGTTATGACTGAAGCTTTCTTT. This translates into CASSLGRVMTEAFF.

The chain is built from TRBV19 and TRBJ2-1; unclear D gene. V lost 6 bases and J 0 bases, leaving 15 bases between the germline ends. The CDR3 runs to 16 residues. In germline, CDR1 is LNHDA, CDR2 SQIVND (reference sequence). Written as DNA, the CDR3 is TGTGCCAGTAGAGAAAACGTTATAAGCTCCTACAATGAGCAGTTCTTC. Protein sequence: CASRENVISSYNEQFF.

CDR3 DNA: TGTGCCAGCTATAGCAGTCGGGACAGGGGCCACGAGCAGTACTTC. This encodes CASYSSRDRGHEQYF. The genes are TRBV6-5 and TRBJ2-7, with 10 bases matching TRBD1. The CDR3 totals 15 residues. V was clipped by 8 bases and J by 5 bases; unmatched bases: 12. In germline, CDR1 is MNHEY, CDR2 SVGAGI.

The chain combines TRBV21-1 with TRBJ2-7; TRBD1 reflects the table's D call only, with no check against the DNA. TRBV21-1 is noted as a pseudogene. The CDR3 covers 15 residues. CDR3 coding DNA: TGTGCCAGCAGCGTGCGGACAGGGGCCATCTACGAGCAGTACTTC. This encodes CASSVRTGAIYEQYF.

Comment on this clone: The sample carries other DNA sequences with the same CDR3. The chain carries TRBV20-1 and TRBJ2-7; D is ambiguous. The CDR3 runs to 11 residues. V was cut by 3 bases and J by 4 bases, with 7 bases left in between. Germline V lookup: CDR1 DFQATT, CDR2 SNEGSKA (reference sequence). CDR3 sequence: CSASGDYEQYF. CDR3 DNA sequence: TGCAGTGCTAGTGGAGATTACGAGCAGTACTTC.

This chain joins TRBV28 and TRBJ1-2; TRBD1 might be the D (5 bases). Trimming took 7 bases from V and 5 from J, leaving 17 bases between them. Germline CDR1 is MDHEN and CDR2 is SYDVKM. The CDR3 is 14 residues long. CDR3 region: CASTPAGAEYGYTF. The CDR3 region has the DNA TGTGCCAGCACTCCCGCCGGGGCAGAGTATGGCTACACCTTC.

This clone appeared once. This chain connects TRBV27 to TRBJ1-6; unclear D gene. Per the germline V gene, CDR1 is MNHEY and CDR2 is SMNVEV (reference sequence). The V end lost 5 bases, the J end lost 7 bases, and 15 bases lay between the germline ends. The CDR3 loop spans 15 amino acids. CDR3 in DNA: TGTGCCAGCAGTCTCGCCTTGATCCGGAATTCACCCCTCCACTTT. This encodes CASSLALIRNSPLHF.

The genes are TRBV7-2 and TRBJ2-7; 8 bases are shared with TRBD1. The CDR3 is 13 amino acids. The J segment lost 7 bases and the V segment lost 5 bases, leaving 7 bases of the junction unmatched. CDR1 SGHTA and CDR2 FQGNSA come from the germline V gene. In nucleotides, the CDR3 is TGTGCCAGCAGCGTAAGGGACAGGAGGGAGCAGTACTTC. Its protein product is CASSVRDRREQYF.

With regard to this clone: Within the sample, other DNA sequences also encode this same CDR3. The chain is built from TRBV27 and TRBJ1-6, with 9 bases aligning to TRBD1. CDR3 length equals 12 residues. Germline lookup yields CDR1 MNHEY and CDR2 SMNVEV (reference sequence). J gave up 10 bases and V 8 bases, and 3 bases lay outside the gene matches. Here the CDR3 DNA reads TGTGCCAGCCGGACAGGGGTCTCACCCCTCCACTTT. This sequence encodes CASRTGVSPLHF.

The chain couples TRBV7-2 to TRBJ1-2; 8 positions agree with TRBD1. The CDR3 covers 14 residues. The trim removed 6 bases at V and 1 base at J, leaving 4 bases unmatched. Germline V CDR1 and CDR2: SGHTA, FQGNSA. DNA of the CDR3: TGTGCCAGCAGGTTGACAGGGGTTAACTATGGCTACACCTTC. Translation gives CASRLTGVNYGYTF.

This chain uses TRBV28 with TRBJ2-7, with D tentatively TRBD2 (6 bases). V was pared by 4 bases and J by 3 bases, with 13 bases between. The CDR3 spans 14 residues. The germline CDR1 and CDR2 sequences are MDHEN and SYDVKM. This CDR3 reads CASSSPGLSYEQYF. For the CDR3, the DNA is TGTGCCAGCAGTTCCCCGGGACTGAGCTACGAGCAGTACTTC.

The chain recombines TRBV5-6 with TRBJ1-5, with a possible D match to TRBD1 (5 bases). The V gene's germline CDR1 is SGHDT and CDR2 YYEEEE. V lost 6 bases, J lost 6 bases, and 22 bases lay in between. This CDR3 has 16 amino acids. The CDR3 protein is CASTLGGGKDGQPQHF. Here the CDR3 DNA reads TGTGCCAGCACCCTGGGGGGAGGGAAAGACGGTCAGCCCCAGCATTTT.

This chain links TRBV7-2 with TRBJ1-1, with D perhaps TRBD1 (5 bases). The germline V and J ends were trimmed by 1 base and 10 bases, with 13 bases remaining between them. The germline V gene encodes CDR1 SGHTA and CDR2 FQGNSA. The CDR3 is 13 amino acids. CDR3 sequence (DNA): TGTGCCAGCAGCTTAGTTCCGTTTCAGGGAGCTTTCTTT. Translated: CASSLVPFQGAFF.